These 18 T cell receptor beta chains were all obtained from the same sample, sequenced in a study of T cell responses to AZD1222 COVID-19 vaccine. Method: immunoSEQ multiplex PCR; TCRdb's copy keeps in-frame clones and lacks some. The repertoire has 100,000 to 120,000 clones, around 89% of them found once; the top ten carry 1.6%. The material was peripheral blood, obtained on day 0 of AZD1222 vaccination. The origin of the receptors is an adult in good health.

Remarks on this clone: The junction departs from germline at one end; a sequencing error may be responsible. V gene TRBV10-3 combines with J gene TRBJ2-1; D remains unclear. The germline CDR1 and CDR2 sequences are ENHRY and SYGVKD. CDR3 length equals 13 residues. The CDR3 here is CAISEYSGNEQFF. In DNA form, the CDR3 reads TGTGCCATCAGCGAGTACTCCGGCAATGAGCAGTTCTTC.

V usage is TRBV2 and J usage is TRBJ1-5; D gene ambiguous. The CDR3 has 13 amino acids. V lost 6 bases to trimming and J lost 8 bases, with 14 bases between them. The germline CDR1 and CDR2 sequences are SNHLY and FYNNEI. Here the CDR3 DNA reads TGTGCCAGCAGGACCGTCCTTAGGGAGCCCCAGCATTTT. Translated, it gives CASRTVLREPQHF. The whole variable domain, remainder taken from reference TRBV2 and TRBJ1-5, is EPEVTQTPSHQVTQMGQEVILRCVPISNHLYFYWYRQILGQKVEFLVSFYNNEISEKSEIFDDQFSVERPDGSNFTLKIRSTKLEDSAMYFCASRTVLREPQHFGDGTRLSIL.

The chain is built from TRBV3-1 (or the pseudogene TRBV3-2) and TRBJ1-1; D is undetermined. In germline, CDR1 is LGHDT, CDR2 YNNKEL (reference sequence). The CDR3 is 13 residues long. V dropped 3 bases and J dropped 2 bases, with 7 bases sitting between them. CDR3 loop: CASSHSRNTEAFF. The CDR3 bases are TGTGCCAGCAGCCATTCCAGAAACACTGAAGCTTTCTTT.

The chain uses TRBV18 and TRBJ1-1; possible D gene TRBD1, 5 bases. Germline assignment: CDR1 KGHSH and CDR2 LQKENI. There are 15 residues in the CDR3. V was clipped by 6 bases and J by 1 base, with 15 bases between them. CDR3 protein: CASSPWGGENTEAFF. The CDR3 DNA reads TGTGCCAGCTCCCCTTGGGGGGGGGAGAACACTGAAGCTTTCTTT.

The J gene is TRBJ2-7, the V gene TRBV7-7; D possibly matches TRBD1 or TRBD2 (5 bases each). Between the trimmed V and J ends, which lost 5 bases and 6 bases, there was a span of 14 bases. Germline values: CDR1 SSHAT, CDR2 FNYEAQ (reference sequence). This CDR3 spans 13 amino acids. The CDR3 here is CASSRDRSSEQYF. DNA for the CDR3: TGTGCCAGCAGCCGGGACCGATCGAGCGAGCAGTACTTC.

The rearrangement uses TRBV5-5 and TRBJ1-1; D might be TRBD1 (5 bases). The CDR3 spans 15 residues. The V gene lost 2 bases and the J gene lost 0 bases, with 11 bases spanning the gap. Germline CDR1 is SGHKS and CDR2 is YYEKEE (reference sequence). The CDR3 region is CASSFRQPMNTEAFF. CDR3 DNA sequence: TGTGCCAGCAGCTTCCGACAGCCCATGAACACTGAAGCTTTCTTT.

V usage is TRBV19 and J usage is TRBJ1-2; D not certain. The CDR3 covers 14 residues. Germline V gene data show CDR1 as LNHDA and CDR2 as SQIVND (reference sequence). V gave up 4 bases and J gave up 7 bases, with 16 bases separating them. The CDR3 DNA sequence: TGTGCCAGTAGTACTCACACCAAACGCGGTGGCTACACCTTC. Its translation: CASSTHTKRGGYTF.

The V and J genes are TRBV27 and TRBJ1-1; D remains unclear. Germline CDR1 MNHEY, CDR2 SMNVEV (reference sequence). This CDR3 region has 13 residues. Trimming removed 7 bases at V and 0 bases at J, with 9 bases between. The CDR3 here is CASMRSMNTEAFF. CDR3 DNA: TGTGCCAGCATGAGGTCGATGAACACTGAAGCTTTCTTT.

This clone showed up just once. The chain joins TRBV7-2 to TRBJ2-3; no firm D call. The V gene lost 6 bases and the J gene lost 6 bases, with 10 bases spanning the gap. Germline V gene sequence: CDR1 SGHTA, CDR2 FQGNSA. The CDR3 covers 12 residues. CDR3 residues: CASSPMGDTQYF. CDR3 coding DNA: TGTGCCAGCAGTCCGATGGGGGATACGCAGTATTTT.

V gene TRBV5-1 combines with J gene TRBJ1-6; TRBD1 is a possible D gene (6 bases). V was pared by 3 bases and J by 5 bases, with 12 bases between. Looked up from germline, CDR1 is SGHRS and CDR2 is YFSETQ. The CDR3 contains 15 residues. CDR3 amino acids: CASSSGGRDNSPLHF. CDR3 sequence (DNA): TGCGCCAGCAGCTCGGGGGGCCGCGATAATTCACCCCTCCACTTT.

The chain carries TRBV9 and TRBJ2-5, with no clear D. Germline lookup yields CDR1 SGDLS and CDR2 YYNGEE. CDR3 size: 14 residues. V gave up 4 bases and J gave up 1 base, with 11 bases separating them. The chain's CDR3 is CASSPRLGQETQYF. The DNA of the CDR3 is TGTGCCAGCAGCCCCCGCTTGGGCCAAGAGACCCAGTACTTC.

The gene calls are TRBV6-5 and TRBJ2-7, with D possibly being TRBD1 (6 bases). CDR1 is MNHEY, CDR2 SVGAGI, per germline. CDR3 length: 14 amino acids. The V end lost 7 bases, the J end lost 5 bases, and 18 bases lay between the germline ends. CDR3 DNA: TGTGCCAGCACCCAAGGCACAGGGCAGCACGAGCAGTACTTC. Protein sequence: CASTQGTGQHEQYF.

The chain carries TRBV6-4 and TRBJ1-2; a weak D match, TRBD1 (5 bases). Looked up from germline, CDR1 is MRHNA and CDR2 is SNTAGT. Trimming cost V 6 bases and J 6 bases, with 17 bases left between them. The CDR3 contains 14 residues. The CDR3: CASSPNQGADGYTF. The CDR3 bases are TGTGCCAGCAGCCCAAACCAGGGTGCGGATGGCTACACCTTC.

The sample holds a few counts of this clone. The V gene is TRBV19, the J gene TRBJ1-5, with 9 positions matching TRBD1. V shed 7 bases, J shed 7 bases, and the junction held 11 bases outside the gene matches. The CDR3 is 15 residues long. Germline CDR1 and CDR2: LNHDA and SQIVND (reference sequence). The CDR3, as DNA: TGTGCCAGTAAGCTCACGGGACAGGGTGCCCAGCCCCAGCATTTT. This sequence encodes CASKLTGQGAQPQHF.

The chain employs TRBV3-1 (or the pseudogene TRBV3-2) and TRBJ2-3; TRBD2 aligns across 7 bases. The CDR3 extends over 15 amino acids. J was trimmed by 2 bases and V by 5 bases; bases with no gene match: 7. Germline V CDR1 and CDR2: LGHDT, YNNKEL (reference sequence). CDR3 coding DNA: TGTGCCAGCAGCATTAGCGGGTGGGACACAGATACGCAGTATTTT. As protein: CASSISGWDTDTQYF.

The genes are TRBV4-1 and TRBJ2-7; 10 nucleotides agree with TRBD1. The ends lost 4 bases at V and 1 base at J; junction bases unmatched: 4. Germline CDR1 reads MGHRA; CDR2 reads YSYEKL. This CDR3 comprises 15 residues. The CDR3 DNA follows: TGCGCCAGCAGCCCCCCGGGACAGGGGTCCTACGAGCAGTACTTC. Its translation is CASSPPGQGSYEQYF.

CDR3 in DNA: TGTGCCAGCAGCTCGGGACCCAGGAGCTCCTATAATTCACCCCTCCACTTT. The encoded protein is CASSSGPRSSYNSPLHF. J is TRBJ1-6 and V is TRBV11-2; a possible D gene is TRBD1 (5 bases). Between the trimmed V and J ends, which lost 4 bases and 0 bases, there was a span of 13 bases. Germline assignment: CDR1 SGHAT and CDR2 FQNNGV. The CDR3 consists of 17 residues.

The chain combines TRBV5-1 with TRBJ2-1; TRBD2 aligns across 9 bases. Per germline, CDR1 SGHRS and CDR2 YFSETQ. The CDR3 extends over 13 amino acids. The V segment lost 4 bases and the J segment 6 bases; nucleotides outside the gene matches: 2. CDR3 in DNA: TGCGCCAGCAGCGTAGCGGGAGTCAATGAGCAGTTCTTC. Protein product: CASSVAGVNEQFF.